The clone carrying this T cell receptor beta chain was detected only once. Time point of the sample: blood at routine non-recurrence follow-up after resection. Frozen PBMC, nontumor lung or tumor provided whole RNA, which was sequenced unsorted. The record originates from a study of spatial heterogeneity in lung cancer. At the level of the study: PBMC collected at follow-up were sequenced when available, a median of around 2 years after resection.

This CDR3 is 14 amino acids long. Germline trimming cut 6 bases from V and 5 bases from J; bases unmatched to any gene: 13. CDR1 and CDR2 (germline): SQVTM, ANQGSEA. TCRdb ran MiXCR on the 5' RACE reads and lists one entry per CDR3 protein. This table holds under 75,000 distinct CDR3 sequences, 8% to 9.5% found once. The TCR sequence derives from a female donor with early-stage non-small cell lung cancer. Sequencing used PBMCs, obtained at follow-up. The J gene is TRBJ2-7, the V gene TRBV29-1, with TRBD2 identical over 7 bases. CDR3 sequence: CSVEGRGRENEQYF. CDR3 in DNA: TGCAGCGTCGAGGGGAGAGGGAGGGAAAACGAGCAGTACTTC.